This entry is about one T cell receptor beta chain. Its antigen is not yet known. The record has no base qualities; no much larger clone is one base away. TCRbeta CDR3 regions were amplified from genomic DNA using the immunoSEQ Assay, a bias-controlled multiplex PCR. In the paper's pipeline: The number of nucleated cells in each sample was estimated from the amplification of reference gene primers within the assay. To quantify the absolute abundance of each unique TCRbeta CDR3 rearrangement, sequence reads were collapsed and filtered. Productive Simpson clonality was computed per sample as the square root of Simpson's diversity index over productive rearrangements. In its TCRdb copy, this immuneACCESS table keeps in-frame sequences only and misses some clones. Where compared with another copy, unresolved V genes explain less than half of these, and the others have no known cause. V and J calls and clone size come straight from that table; D and trimming were deduced from the DNA. In all, the sample holds fewer than 300,000 clones, and approximately 91% of those were seen once. In total, the top ten clones hold 2% to 2.5% of the sample.

This record comes from a study of blood T cell repertoires in COVID-19 (dated by TCRdb to 2020 to 2021). The study in broad terms: Collaborator samples came from the United States, Italy and Spain and covered acute and convalescent phases of COVID-19. Sample metadata almost always included a de-identified subject ID, COVID-19 status, age in years and sex. Subjects who had been exposed to COVID-19, were actively infected with it, or had recovered from it provided the deeply sampled blood TCRbeta repertoires that made up the dataset. The repertoires were made available in a free public database intended to serve as a resource for research on the immune response to SARS-CoV-2. The samples were drawn from the first 160 participants of the ongoing ImmuneRACE study and from about 1,200 subjects provided by 6 global collaborators. Where available, HLA class I and class II types were taken from metadata supplied by the sample provider and were not determined by assay-based typing. The material from the prospective study consisted of cDNA or gDNA derived from T cells, B-cell-depleted T cells, or PBMCs. General conclusions and limits of the study: How much clinical and demographic metadata was included differed by source and by participant, and the metadata was provided uncurated.

CDR1 is given as MGHRA and CDR2 as YSYEKL, both from the germline V gene. The V and J ends are trimmed by 1 base and 1 base, leaving 4 bases between them. From the cysteine through the phenylalanine, the CDR3 covers 13 amino acids. Only the CDR3 DNA stays, 39 bases, in frame from base 1. One collaborating source in Seattle enrolled patients while the patients were actively infected and followed the patients over time throughout the course of disease. The collaborating institutions used their own protocols to collect whole blood in K2EDTA tubes. For TCRbeta analysis, collaborators shipped samples as frozen whole blood, isolated PBMCs, or DNA extracted from either of those sample types.

This TCR came from a woman aged 25 to 39 with COVID-19, enrolled during active disease. The source material was peripheral blood. The rearranged chain carries TRBV4-1 and TRBJ1-2, with an unclear D gene assignment. The nucleotide sequence reads as follows: TGCGCCAGCAGCCAAGTGAGTAACTATGGCTACACCTTC. This encodes CASSQVSNYGYTF.